This entry features one T cell receptor beta chain sequence. What it binds is not known. This entry belongs to a study of T cell clones after liver transplantation. Study information: TCRbeta sequencing after a pre-transplant mixed lymphocyte reaction identified graft-donor-reactive clones, later tracked in post-transplant blood.

Generated by immunoSEQ multiplex PCR, the TCRdb table keeps only in-frame clones and is missing some. Of about 45,000 clones listed, 70% to 90% are singletons. Findings and limits, study-wide: In 5 of 8 subjects, circulating graft-donor-reactive CD4 TCRbeta sequences fell significantly after transplant.

Germline CDR1 reads MGHRA; CDR2 reads YSYEKL. This CDR3 is built from 16 residues. The sample consisted of CD4+ T cells from blood, taken 24 months after liver transplant. The source is a human patient who received a liver transplant. Some T cells may be supplied by the graft donor. The chain carries TRBV4-1 and TRBJ2-5; D is possibly TRBD1 or TRBD2 (6 bases each). The J call could be wrong; TRBJ2-7 is a better fit for the DNA end. In nucleotides, the CDR3 is TGCGCCAGCAGCCTCGCTGGAGGGACAACCGTATACGAGCAGTACTTC. This translates into CASSLAGGTTVYEQYF.